Following are 15 T cell receptor beta chains from one sample sequenced in a study of cytomegalovirus exposure and HLA in healthy donors. With 60 Vbeta and 13 Jbeta primers, the PCR was carried out. Libraries were prepared by immunoSEQ multiplex PCR; TCRdb keeps only in-frame clonotypes and omits some of them. The sample yields 140,000 to 150,000 clones, 75% seen once. Sequencing was carried out using PBMCs. These receptors originate from a man aged 25-45 years in good health and CMV-seronegative.

This clone showed up just a few times. This chain connects TRBV18 to TRBJ1-3, with D possibly TRBD1 on 5 matching bases. The V gene lost 2 bases and the J gene lost 3 bases, with 14 bases spanning the gap. Germline V gene data show CDR1 as KGHSH and CDR2 as LQKENI. This CDR3 region has 16 residues. The DNA for the CDR3 is TGTGCCAGCTCACCAGCGGAGGGACTAGGTGGAAACACCATATATTTT. It translates to CASSPAEGLGGNTIYF.

The J gene is TRBJ2-1, the V gene TRBV11-2, with TRBD2 matching over 7 bases. The length of the CDR3 is 15 residues. The ends lost 4 bases at V and 6 bases at J; junction bases unmatched: 9. CDR1 and CDR2 (germline): SGHAT, FQNNGV. The CDR3 is CASSSNAGRGNEQFF. In nucleotides, the CDR3 is TGTGCCAGCAGCTCGAACGCGGGGAGGGGCAATGAGCAGTTCTTC.

The chain has TRBV19 and TRBJ2-1; D remains unclear. With 5 bases removed from V and 2 bases from J, the gap between germline ends came to 7 bases. The CDR3 runs 13 residues. Looked up from germline, CDR1 is LNHDA and CDR2 is SQIVND (reference sequence). The CDR3 coding sequence is TGTGCCAGTAGTGGCCTCGCCTACAATGAGCAGTTCTTC. It codes for CASSGLAYNEQFF.

The chain has TRBV29-1 and TRBJ1-1; 7 bases line up with TRBD1. Germline V gives CDR1 SQVTM, CDR2 ANQGSEA. The CDR3 runs to 14 residues. Trimming at V came to 7 bases and at J to 1 base, leaving 9 bases not matched to a gene. DNA for the CDR3: TGCAGCGCCGCAGAACAGGGGAGGAACACTGAAGCTTTCTTT. The encoded protein is CSAAEQGRNTEAFF.

As for this clone: Since a much larger clone is just one base distant, this may be a read error. V gene TRBV7-9 combines with J gene TRBJ1-1; D not resolved. Trimming left V 5 bases short and J 1 base short, with 8 bases between. Per germline, CDR1 SEHNR and CDR2 FQNEAQ (reference sequence). There are 13 residues in the CDR3. The DNA of the CDR3 is TGTGCCAGCAGCCTGTACAGGAACACTGAAGCTTTCTTT. Translated, it gives CASSLYRNTEAFF. The complete variable domain, with remaining parts taken from reference TRBV7-9 and TRBJ1-1, reads DTGVSQNPRHKITKRGQNVTFRCDPISEHNRLYWYRQTLGQGPEFLTYFQNEAQLEKSRLLSDRFSAERPKGSFSTLEIQRTEQGDSAMYLCASSLYRNTEAFFGQGTRLTVV.

The V gene is TRBV19, the J gene TRBJ1-5; D unclear. CDR3 length equals 14 residues. Germline V gene lookup returns CDR1 LNHDA and CDR2 SQIVND (reference sequence). Trimming cost V 7 bases and J 2 bases, with 12 bases left between them. CDR3: CASNPGWGNQPQHF. DNA of the CDR3: TGTGCCAGTAACCCGGGATGGGGCAATCAGCCCCAGCATTTT.

This chain joins TRBV2 and TRBJ2-1; D not resolved. Germline V gene lookup returns CDR1 SNHLY and CDR2 FYNNEI. The CDR3 totals 13 residues. V was trimmed by 1 base and J by 5 bases, leaving 6 bases between them. The CDR3 DNA follows: TGTGCCAGCAGTGAAGACATCAACAATGAGCAGTTCTTC. Translating gives CASSEDINNEQFF.

V and J are TRBV30 and TRBJ2-7; TRBD1 matches 7 bases. Germline loops: CDR1 GTSNPN, CDR2 SVGIG (reference sequence). V was clipped by 1 base and J by 3 bases; unmatched bases: 6. The CDR3 length is 14 residues. CDR3 protein: CAWSERQGRYEQYF. The CDR3 region has the DNA TGTGCCTGGAGTGAGCGACAGGGCCGCTACGAGCAGTACTTC.

For this clone: Given the absence of the conserved phenylalanine or tryptophan at the CDR3 end, a read error is likely. The chain has TRBV28 and TRBJ1-5, with 9 bases identical to TRBD1. The CDR3 has 14 residues. J was trimmed by 7 bases and V by 7 bases; bases with no gene match: 8. Germline V CDR1 and CDR2: MDHEN, SYDVKM. Here the CDR3 reads CASTHHRGLQPQHL. In DNA form, the CDR3 reads TGTGCCAGCACCCACCACAGGGGGCTACAGCCCCAGCATCTT.

This clone came up a few times. This chain uses TRBV30 with TRBJ2-2; TRBD1 matches at 9 bases. The CDR3 sequence is 15 residues long. Germline CDR1 and CDR2: GTSNPN and SVGIG (reference sequence). J was trimmed by 6 bases and V by 3 bases; bases with no gene match: 8. CDR3: CAWSPGTGFAGELFF. CDR3 sequence (DNA): TGTGCCTGGAGCCCCGGGACAGGGTTTGCCGGGGAGCTGTTTTTT. The whole variable domain, remainder taken from reference TRBV30 and TRBJ2-2, is SQTIHQWPATLVQPVGSPLSLECTVEGTSNPNLYWYRQAAGRGLQLLFYSVGIGQISSEVPQNLSASRPQDRQFILSSKKLLLSDSGFYLCAWSPGTGFAGELFFGEGSRLTVL.

This chain connects TRBV18 to TRBJ2-5; 9 bases fit TRBD1. Germline V CDR1 and CDR2: KGHSH, LQKENI. V lost 5 bases to trimming and J lost 5 bases; unmatched junction nucleotides: 6. CDR3 length: 14 amino acids. The chain's CDR3 is CASSIQGARETQYF. Here the CDR3 DNA reads TGTGCCAGCTCAATACAGGGGGCTCGGGAGACCCAGTACTTC. Full variable domain (rest looked up from reference TRBV18 and TRBJ2-5): NAGVMQNPRHLVRRRGQEARLRCSPMKGHSHVYWYRQLPEEGLKFMVYLQKENIIDESGMPKERFSAEFPKEGPSILRIQQVVRGDSAAYFCASSIQGARETQYFGPGTRLLVL.

This clone is categorized as medium-sized. The J gene is TRBJ1-4, the V gene TRBV5-1; D gene uncertain. V was pared by 4 bases and J by 0 bases, with 13 bases between. The CDR3 covers 16 residues. CDR1 and CDR2 from the germline V gene are SGHRS and YFSETQ. The CDR3 here is CASSRWASATNEKLFF. DNA of the CDR3: TGCGCCAGCAGCAGGTGGGCGTCCGCAACTAATGAAAAACTGTTTTTT.

This chain joins TRBV18 and TRBJ2-4, with D perhaps TRBD1 (6 bases). The germline CDR1 and CDR2 sequences are KGHSH and LQKENI. The CDR3 has 15 residues. Trimming removed 2 bases at V and 6 bases at J, with 14 bases between. CDR3 DNA sequence: TGTGCCAGCTCACCAGATGGCACCAGGGGAAACATTCAGTACTTC. Translation: CASSPDGTRGNIQYF.

The chain recombines TRBV30 with TRBJ2-5; no definite D call. The CDR3 sequence is 13 residues long. Germline loops: CDR1 GTSNPN, CDR2 SVGIG (reference sequence). V lost 0 bases and J 0 bases, leaving 5 bases between the germline ends. CDR3: CAWSVLHQETQYF. The CDR3 DNA is TGTGCCTGGAGTGTACTACACCAAGAGACCCAGTACTTC.

J is TRBJ2-1 and V is TRBV2, with D unclear. The CDR3 is made up of 14 amino acids. Germline V gene data show CDR1 as SNHLY and CDR2 as FYNNEI. Trimming shortened V by 7 bases and J by 0 bases, and 10 bases separated the two germline ends. The CDR3 nucleotides are TGTGCCAGCAAGGCGTCTAGCTCCTACAATGAGCAGTTCTTC. As protein: CASKASSSYNEQFF. Supplemented by reference TRBV2 and TRBJ2-1, the full variable domain reads EPEVTQTPSHQVTQMGQEVILRCVPISNHLYFYWYRQILGQKVEFLVSFYNNEISEKSEIFDDQFSVERPDGSNFTLKIRSTKLEDSAMYFCASKASSSYNEQFFGPGTRLTVL.